A single sample gave rise to the 32 T cell receptor beta chains below, sequenced in a study of cytomegalovirus exposure and HLA in healthy donors (dated by TCRdb to about 2017). Library preparation used the immunoSEQ multiplex PCR assay. The multiplex PCR relied on a mix of 60 forward primers for TCR Vbeta segments and 13 reverse primers for TCR Jbeta segments. TCRdb obtained this table from immuneACCESS and retained in-frame rearrangements with V and J assigned. These tables miss some clones; where compared with another copy, unresolved V genes account for less than half of the shortfall, and the remainder is unexplained. The sample table records some 140,000 clones; 79% of these occur just once. Jointly, the top ten make up 2.5% to 3.5% of the sample. Sequencing used PBMCs. These receptors came from a female donor in good health and CMV-seronegative.

The chain has TRBV6-1 and TRBJ2-7; 9 nucleotides match TRBD1. The V and J ends lost 10 bases and 1 base, in that order; junction bases with no gene match: 8. Germline values: CDR1 MNHNS, CDR2 SASEGT. The CDR3 contains 14 residues. The CDR3: CATGPGQGSYEQYF. CDR3 coding DNA: TGTGCCACCGGTCCGGGACAGGGTTCCTACGAGCAGTACTTC.

The rearrangement joins TRBV10-2 to TRBJ1-2; TRBD1 agrees at 10 bases. V lost 4 bases to trimming and J lost 4 bases; unmatched junction nucleotides: 9. This CDR3 spans 16 amino acids. Germline assignment: CDR1 WSHSY and CDR2 SAAADI. This CDR3 reads CASSATGDRGSYGYTF. CDR3 DNA sequence: TGCGCCAGCAGTGCGACAGGGGACAGGGGTAGCTATGGCTACACCTTC.

This sequence joins TRBV5-1 and TRBJ1-3; D may be TRBD1 (5 bases). The V and J ends lost 0 bases and 2 bases respectively, with 6 bases between them. The CDR3 totals 14 residues. The germline V gene has CDR1 SGHRS and CDR2 YFSETQ. The CDR3 DNA sequence: TGCGCCAGCAGCTTGGTAGGGGCTGGAAACACCATATATTTT. Its translation is CASSLVGAGNTIYF. Filled out from reference TRBV5-1 and TRBJ1-3, the complete variable domain reads KAGVTQTPRYLIKTRGQQVTLSCSPISGHRSVSWYQQTPGQGLQFLFEYFSETQRNKGNFPGRFSGRQFSNSRSEMNVSTLELGDSALYLCASSLVGAGNTIYFGEGSWLTVV.

This clone was detected only a few times. The genes are TRBV7-8 and TRBJ2-5; TRBD1 matches at 7 bases. The CDR3 runs 14 residues. With V trimmed by 4 bases and J by 4 bases, 6 bases remained unmatched. Germline CDR1 and CDR2: SGHVS and FQNEAQ. CDR3 amino acids: CASSSDRELETQYF. CDR3 DNA: TGTGCCAGCAGCTCCGACAGGGAATTAGAGACCCAGTACTTC.

The chain joins TRBV18 to TRBJ1-4; D is undetermined. Germline CDR1 KGHSH, CDR2 LQKENI. CDR3 length: 13 amino acids. Trimming stripped 2 bases from V and 4 bases from J, with 5 bases between. The CDR3 loop reads CASSPGSNEKLFF. CDR3 nucleotide sequence: TGTGCCAGCTCACCAGGGAGTAATGAAAAACTGTTTTTT.

J is TRBJ2-7 and V is TRBV4-3; 8 nucleotides agree with TRBD1. Per the germline V gene, CDR1 is LGHNA and CDR2 is YSLEER. V was clipped by 5 bases and J by 2 bases; unmatched bases: 8. The CDR3 loop spans 15 amino acids. The CDR3 region is CASSKQGGIAYEQYF. Written as DNA, the CDR3 is TGCGCCAGCAGCAAACAGGGGGGTATAGCCTACGAGCAGTACTTC.

V usage is TRBV30 and J usage is TRBJ2-2, with TRBD1 matching over 8 bases. The CDR3 is 15 residues long. After removal of 0 bases from V and 14 bases from J, the junction contained 14 bases not matched to a gene. Germline V CDR1 and CDR2: GTSNPN, SVGIG (reference sequence). The CDR3 region is CAWSVLSRGQGNLFF. The CDR3 DNA sequence: TGTGCCTGGAGTGTACTTAGCAGGGGGCAGGGTAACCTGTTTTTT.

The chain joins TRBV11-2 to TRBJ1-5, with 7 bases aligning to TRBD1. The CDR3 is made up of 12 amino acids. Germline assignment: CDR1 SGHAT and CDR2 FQNNGV. Germline trimming cut 5 bases from V and 8 bases from J; bases unmatched to any gene: 3. CDR3 DNA: TGTGCCAGCAGCCCGACAGGGAAGCCCCAGCATTTT. Translating it yields CASSPTGKPQHF. Full variable domain (rest looked up from reference TRBV11-2 and TRBJ1-5): EAGVAQSPRYKIIEKRQSVAFWCNPISGHATLYWYQQILGQGPKLLIQFQNNGVVDDSQLPKDRFSAERLKGVDSTLKIQPAKLEDSAVYLCASSPTGKPQHFGDGTRLSIL.

This rearrangement joins TRBV27 to TRBJ2-7, with D possibly TRBD2 on 6 matching bases. The CDR3 is made up of 17 amino acids. Per germline, CDR1 MNHEY and CDR2 SMNVEV (reference sequence). Trimming left V 6 bases short and J 2 bases short, with 23 bases between. The CDR3 DNA sequence: TGTGCCAGCAGCCCTCGCATGGGGGGAGACCCTCCCTACGAGCAGTACTTC. This translates into CASSPRMGGDPPYEQYF.

The chain has TRBV6-5 and TRBJ1-1; perhaps TRBD1 as D (5 bases). CDR1 is MNHEY, CDR2 SVGAGI, per germline. V lost 7 bases, J lost 10 bases, and 13 bases lay in between. The CDR3 loop spans 11 amino acids. As DNA, the CDR3 is TGTGCCAGCACCAAAGGGGAGGTAGCTTTCTTT. This gives the protein CASTKGEVAFF.

The chain has TRBV7-2 and TRBJ2-2; no definite D call. The CDR3 is made up of 15 amino acids. CDR1 and CDR2 (germline): SGHTA, FQGNSA. V was trimmed by 1 base and J by 7 bases, leaving 13 bases between them. The CDR3 nucleotides are TGTGCCAGCAGCTTAGTATCGGGTTCGGGCGGGGAGCTGTTTTTT. It codes for CASSLVSGSGGELFF.

The rearrangement uses TRBV5-6 and TRBJ1-2, with D possibly being TRBD1 (5 bases). V was cut by 2 bases and J by 3 bases, with 14 bases left in between. The CDR3 has 15 amino acids. Germline CDR1 reads SGHDT; CDR2 reads YYEEEE. CDR3 in DNA: TGTGCCAGCAGCTTTCCTGACAGAGCCGACTATGGCTACACCTTC. Translated: CASSFPDRADYGYTF.

CDR3 sequence (DNA): TGTGCCAGCAGCCTCGAACTAGTAGGAAACTCTGGAAACACCATATATTTT. It yields the protein CASSLELVGNSGNTIYF. The genes are TRBV7-2 and TRBJ1-3; no firm D call. The CDR3 is made up of 17 amino acids. Per the germline V gene, CDR1 is SGHTA and CDR2 is FQGNSA. V lost 5 bases and J lost 0, with 17 bases in between.

The V and J genes are TRBV19 and TRBJ1-5, with TRBD1 matching 7 bases. The V gene's germline CDR1 is LNHDA and CDR2 SQIVND (reference sequence). The J segment lost 9 bases and the V segment lost 0 bases, leaving 8 bases of the junction unmatched. The CDR3 loop spans 15 amino acids. The CDR3 loop is CASSIEAGGGWPQHF. CDR3 DNA sequence: TGTGCCAGTAGTATAGAGGCAGGGGGAGGTTGGCCCCAGCATTTT.

The chain carries TRBV15 and TRBJ2-3, with unresolved D. V dropped 3 bases and J dropped 12 bases, with 13 bases sitting between them. From germline, CDR1 is LNHNV and CDR2 YYDKDF (reference sequence). This CDR3 is 12 amino acids long. CDR3: CATSSAVSPQYF. The CDR3 DNA sequence: TGTGCCACCAGCAGTGCGGTATCTCCACAGTATTTT.

The chain uses TRBV7-9 and TRBJ2-7, with D maybe TRBD2 (6 bases). The germline CDR1 and CDR2 sequences are SEHNR and FQNEAQ (reference sequence). V gave up 5 bases and J gave up 3 bases, with 11 bases separating them. This CDR3 is 13 amino acids long. The CDR3: CASSPGSYYEQYF. The CDR3 DNA reads as TGTGCCAGCAGCCCCGGGAGCTACTACGAGCAGTACTTC.

This sequence joins TRBV6-5 and TRBJ1-2, with a possible D match to TRBD1 (6 bases). This CDR3 spans 14 amino acids. The V gene lost 6 bases and the J gene lost 7 bases, with 18 bases spanning the gap. Germline CDR1 reads MNHEY; CDR2 reads SVGAGI. CDR3 amino acids: CASSRTGSESGYTF. The CDR3 DNA reads as TGTGCCAGCAGCCGAACAGGGAGCGAAAGTGGCTACACCTTC.

This sequence joins TRBV5-1 and TRBJ2-6; tentative D call: TRBD2 (5 bases). V dropped 6 bases and J dropped 4 bases, with 14 bases sitting between them. This CDR3 comprises 15 residues. The germline CDR1 and CDR2 sequences are SGHRS and YFSETQ. The CDR3 region is CASTKEVSGANVLTF. The CDR3 coding sequence is TGCGCCAGCACTAAGGAGGTCTCAGGGGCCAACGTCCTGACTTTC.

The chain combines TRBV21-1 with TRBJ2-7; no DNA check was done on the table's D call, TRBD2. TRBV21-1 is annotated as a pseudogene. This CDR3 has 15 amino acids. The CDR3 nucleotides are TGTGCCAGCAGCAGGGGGACTAGCGGGACCTACGAGCAGTACTTC. It is translated as CASSRGTSGTYEQYF.

About this clone itself: A junction boundary mismatches the germline segment, possibly from a read error. The rearrangement uses TRBV7-8 and TRBJ2-1; TRBD1 is a possible D gene (6 bases). Germline-derived CDR1 and CDR2 are SGHVS and FQNEAQ. The CDR3 length is 15 residues. CDR3 sequence reads: CASSQVGAGYNERFF. The CDR3 bases are TGTGCCAGCAGCCAGGTGGGGGCAGGATACAATGAGCGGTTCTTC.

This clone was detected only once. The chain uses TRBV2 and TRBJ2-1; weak D call: TRBD1 (5 bases). Germline V gene data show CDR1 as SNHLY and CDR2 as FYNNEI. Trimming took off 1 base at V and 2 bases at J, with 9 bases between the two ends. CDR3 length: 15 amino acids. CDR3 bases: TGTGCCAGCAGTGAAGAACAGGCCGCCTACAATGAGCAGTTCTTC. Its translation is CASSEEQAAYNEQFF.

The chain recombines TRBV14 with TRBJ2-7, with TRBD1 as a possible D gene (5 bases). V lost 7 bases to trimming and J lost 6 bases, with 13 bases between them. CDR1 and CDR2 from the germline V gene are SGHDN and FVKESK. This CDR3 has 12 amino acids. The CDR3 region has the DNA TGTGCCAGCAATATAGGGGATCTCGAGCAGTACTTC. Translation gives CASNIGDLEQYF.

This rearrangement joins TRBV13 to TRBJ2-7; 8 bases fit TRBD1. V was pared by 2 bases and J by 5 bases, with 11 bases of the junction left unmatched. The CDR3 runs 16 residues. Germline CDR1 PRHDT, CDR2 FYEKMQ (reference sequence). CDR3 sequence (DNA): TGTGCCAGCAGCTTACAGGGGGCGGATTTCCCCCACGAGCAGTACTTC. Translation: CASSLQGADFPHEQYF.

The chain employs TRBV12-5 and TRBJ2-2; 7 nucleotides agree with TRBD1. Germline CDR1 LGHNT, CDR2 FRNRAP. J gave up 1 base and V 5 bases, and 1 base lay outside the gene matches. The CDR3 is 14 residues long. The CDR3 bases are TGTGCTAGTGGTGGGACAGTGAACACCGGGGAGCTGTTTTTT. It yields the protein CASGGTVNTGELFF.

The V call is TRBV11-1, the J call TRBJ2-1; maybe TRBD2 (5 bases). The CDR3 length is 13 residues. V lost 5 bases to trimming and J lost 9 bases, with 14 bases between them. CDR1 and CDR2 from the germline V gene are SGHAT and FQDESV (reference sequence). The CDR3 region is CASSPDLSGEQFF. The CDR3 region has the DNA TGTGCCAGCAGCCCGGACTTAAGTGGTGAGCAGTTCTTC.

J is TRBJ2-1 and V is TRBV4-3; tentative D call: TRBD2 (6 bases). Germline CDR1 LGHNA, CDR2 YSLEER. V lost 0 bases, J lost 9 bases, and 21 bases lay in between. The CDR3 is 17 residues long. The CDR3 is CASSQDLVGPGVLEQFF. The CDR3 bases are TGCGCCAGCAGCCAAGACCTAGTTGGCCCGGGGGTGCTTGAGCAGTTCTTC.

The rearrangement joins TRBV6-5 to TRBJ2-1; TRBD2 might be the D (5 bases). Per the germline V gene, CDR1 is MNHEY and CDR2 is SVGAGI. The V end was cut by 2 bases, the J end by 7 bases, with 9 bases between. The CDR3 extends over 13 amino acids. The CDR3 DNA sequence: TGTGCCAGCAGTTACGCGACGGGGAATGAGCAGTTCTTC. Amino acids: CASSYATGNEQFF.

The chain carries TRBV5-4 and TRBJ1-2; 9 positions agree with TRBD1. Losses at the gene ends were 4 bases for V and 7 bases for J; bases not matched to a gene: 14. CDR1 is SGHNT, CDR2 YYREEE, per germline (reference sequence). This CDR3 is 16 amino acids long. In DNA, the CDR3 is TGTGCCAGCAGCCCGGGGACAGGGCCCTATACTGGTGGCTACACCTTC. The encoded protein is CASSPGTGPYTGGYTF.

The chain combines TRBV21-1 with TRBJ1-1; TRBD1 is the table's D call, not checked against the DNA. TRBV21-1 is deemed a pseudogene. The CDR3 covers 14 residues. CDR3 nucleotides: TGTGCCAGCAGCAAGTCCAGGGTTCAAGATGAAGCTTTCTTT. Its protein product is CASSKSRVQDEAFF.

The genes are TRBV5-1 and TRBJ2-3, with 8 bases matching TRBD1. Germline CDR1 reads SGHRS; CDR2 reads YFSETQ. The CDR3 loop spans 15 amino acids. After removal of 3 bases from V and 3 bases from J, the junction contained 6 bases not matched to a gene. The CDR3 region has the DNA TGCGCCAGCAGCTGGGGACAGGACCCGACAGATACGCAGTATTTT. Translated: CASSWGQDPTDTQYF.

J is TRBJ2-2 and V is TRBV7-2; the match to TRBD1 covers 8 bases. CDR1 is SGHTA and CDR2 is FQGNSA in the germline V gene. V lost 6 bases to trimming and J lost 7 bases; unmatched junction nucleotides: 13. The CDR3 has 16 residues. The CDR3: CASRQSTGGYGGELFF. The CDR3, as DNA: TGTGCCAGCAGGCAGTCCACAGGGGGGTATGGCGGGGAGCTGTTTTTT.

This sequence joins TRBV5-1 and TRBJ2-1; 8 nucleotides match TRBD1. CDR3 length: 13 amino acids. CDR1 SGHRS and CDR2 YFSETQ come from the germline V gene. V was pared by 3 bases and J by 7 bases, with 3 bases of the junction left unmatched. The CDR3 spells CASSSNRGNEQFF. CDR3 nucleotides: TGCGCCAGCAGCTCTAACAGGGGGAATGAGCAGTTCTTC.